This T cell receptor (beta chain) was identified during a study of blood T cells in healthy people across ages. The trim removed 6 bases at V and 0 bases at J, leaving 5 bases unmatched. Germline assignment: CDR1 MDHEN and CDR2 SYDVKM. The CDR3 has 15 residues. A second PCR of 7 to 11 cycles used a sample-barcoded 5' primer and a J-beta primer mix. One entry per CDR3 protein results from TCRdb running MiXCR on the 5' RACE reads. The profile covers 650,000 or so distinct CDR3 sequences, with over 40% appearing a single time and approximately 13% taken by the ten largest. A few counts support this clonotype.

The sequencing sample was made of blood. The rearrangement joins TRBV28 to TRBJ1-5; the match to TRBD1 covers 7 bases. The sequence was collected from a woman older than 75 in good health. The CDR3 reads CASRPGGVSNQPQHF. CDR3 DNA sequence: TGTGCCAGCAGGCCAGGGGGAGTTAGCAATCAGCCCCAGCATTTT.